A selection of T cell receptor beta chains follows, all from one sample in a study of T cells in Graves' hyperthyroidism and ophthalmopathy. TCRdb reanalysed the multiplex PCR reads using MiXCR and keeps one entry per CDR3 protein. The sample shows hundreds of thousands of distinct CDR3 sequences, about 38% of them seen only once. Sequenced input: blood. Receptors were obtained from a man in his late teens or twenties with Graves' hyperthyroidism. The conserved cysteine and the conserved F or W are not part of the CDR3 here.

V gene,J gene,CDR3 protein
TRBV7-9,TRBJ1-6,ASSLARVSNSPLH
TRBV20-1,TRBJ1-4,SAREGQGLGEKLF
TRBV10-3,TRBJ1-6,ASSHPPGNSPLH
TRBV24-1,TRBJ2-2,ATSGPLGELF
TRBV5-1,TRBJ1-1,ASSVQGAPTEAF
TRBV19,TRBJ1-5,AGLRGSHQPQH
TRBV7-9,TRBJ1-1,ASSSRGGATNTEAF
TRBV19,TRBJ1-2,GSTRGAVSGYT
TRBV12-3/TRBV12-4,TRBJ1-5,ASSLASRGRDQPQH
TRBV7-9,TRBJ2-7,ASSHISEQY
TRBV11-2,TRBJ1-2,ASSGGTRYGYT
TRBV6-5,TRBJ2-5,ASMAAGETQY
TRBV15,TRBJ2-7,ATSRDRDFGEQY
TRBV29-1,TRBJ2-6,SVERTAGANVLT
TRBV20-1,TRBJ2-5,SATPGQAQETQY
TRBV19,TRBJ2-6,ASSDLARGSGANVLT
TRBV6-6,TRBJ2-2,ASSYLTGANTGELF
TRBV11-2,TRBJ2-5,ASSLGIALGQETQY
TRBV29-1,TRBJ2-5,SVEGVDSPKGTQY
TRBV7-8,TRBJ2-2,ASTFSGRSTGELF
TRBV7-9,TRBJ1-4,ASSLARTGNEKLF
TRBV5-6,TRBJ1-6,ASSLVRPNSPLH